The clone carrying this T cell receptor (beta chain) was detected many times. The antigen is not known. CDR3 length: 12 residues. Deletions cut 5 bases from V and 10 bases from J, with 12 bases between. CDR1 and CDR2 (germline): SGHAT, FQNNGV. Extracted RNA was reverse transcribed into cDNA, the sequencing template. Sequencing used immunoSEQ multiplex PCR; TCRdb keeps in-frame clones, though not all of them. This sample has some 190,000 clones, with approximately 49% found just once. This record belongs to a study of CD8+ T cells in alopecia areata. As for the study in general: Tofacitinib administration persisted for 6 to 18 months, succeeded by 6 months off drug. General study results and limits: Throughout tofacitinib, many expanded lesional clones continued to persist in scalp and blood. Scalp samples also yield sequences of resident alphabeta T cells from normal skin.

Treatment meaning: oral pan-JAK inhibitor, 5-10 mg twice daily. The sequences come from CD8+ T cells sorted from blood, collected around week 54, from a patient treated with tofacitinib. The genes are TRBV11-2 and TRBJ2-1; D is undetermined. The TCR sequence derives from a human donor with alopecia areata. The chain's CDR3 is CASSQAGPEQFF. The CDR3 DNA sequence: TGTGCCAGCAGCCAGGCAGGACCCGAGCAGTTCTTC.